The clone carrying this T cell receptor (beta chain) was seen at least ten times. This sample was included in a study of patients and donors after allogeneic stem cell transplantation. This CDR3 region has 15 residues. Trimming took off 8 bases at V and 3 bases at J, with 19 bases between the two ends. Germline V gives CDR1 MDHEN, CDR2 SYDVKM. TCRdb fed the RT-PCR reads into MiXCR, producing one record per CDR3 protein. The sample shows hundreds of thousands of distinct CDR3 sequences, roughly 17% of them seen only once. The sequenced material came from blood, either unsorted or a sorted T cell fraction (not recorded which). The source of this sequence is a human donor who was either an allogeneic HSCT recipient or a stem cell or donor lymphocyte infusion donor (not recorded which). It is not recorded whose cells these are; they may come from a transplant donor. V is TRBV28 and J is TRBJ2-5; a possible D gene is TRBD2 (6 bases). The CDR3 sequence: CASAGVTRAKETQYF. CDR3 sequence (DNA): TGTGCCAGCGCCGGGGTGACTAGAGCAAAAGAGACCCAGTACTTC.